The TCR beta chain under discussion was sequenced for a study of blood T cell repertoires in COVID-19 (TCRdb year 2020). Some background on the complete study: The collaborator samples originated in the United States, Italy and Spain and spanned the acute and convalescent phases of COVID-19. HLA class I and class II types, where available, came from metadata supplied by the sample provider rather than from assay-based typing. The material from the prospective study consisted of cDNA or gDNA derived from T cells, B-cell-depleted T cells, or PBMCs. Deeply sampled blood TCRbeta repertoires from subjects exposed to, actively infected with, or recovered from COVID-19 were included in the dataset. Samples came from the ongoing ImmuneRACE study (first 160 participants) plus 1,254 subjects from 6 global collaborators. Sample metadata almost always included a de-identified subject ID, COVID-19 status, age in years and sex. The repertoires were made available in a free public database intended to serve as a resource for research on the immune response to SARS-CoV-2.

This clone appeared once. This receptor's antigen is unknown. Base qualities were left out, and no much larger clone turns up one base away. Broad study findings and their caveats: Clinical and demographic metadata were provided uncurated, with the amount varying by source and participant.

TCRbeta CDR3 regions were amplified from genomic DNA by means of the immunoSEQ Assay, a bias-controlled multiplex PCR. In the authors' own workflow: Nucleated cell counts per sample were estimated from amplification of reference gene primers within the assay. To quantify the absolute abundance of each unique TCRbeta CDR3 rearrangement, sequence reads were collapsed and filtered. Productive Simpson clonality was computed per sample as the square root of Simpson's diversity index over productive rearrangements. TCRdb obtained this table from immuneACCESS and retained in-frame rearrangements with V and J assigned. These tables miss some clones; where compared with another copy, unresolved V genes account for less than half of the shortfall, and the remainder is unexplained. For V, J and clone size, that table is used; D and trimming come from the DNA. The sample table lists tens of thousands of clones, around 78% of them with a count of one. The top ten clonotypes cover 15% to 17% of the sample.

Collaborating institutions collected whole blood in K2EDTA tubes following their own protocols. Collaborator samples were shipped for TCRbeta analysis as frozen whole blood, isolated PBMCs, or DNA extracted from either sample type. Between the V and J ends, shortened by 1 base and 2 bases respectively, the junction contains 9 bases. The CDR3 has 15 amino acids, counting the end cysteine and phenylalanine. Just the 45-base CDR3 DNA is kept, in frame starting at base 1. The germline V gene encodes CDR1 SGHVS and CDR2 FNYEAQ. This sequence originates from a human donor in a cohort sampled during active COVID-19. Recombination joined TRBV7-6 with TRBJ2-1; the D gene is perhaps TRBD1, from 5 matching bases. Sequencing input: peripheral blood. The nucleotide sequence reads TGTGCCAGCAGCTTAGTGGGGCCTCCCTACAATGAGCAGTTCTTC. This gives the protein CASSLVGPPYNEQFF.